These T cell receptor beta chains were read from a single sample in a study of T cell changes during pregnancy in multiple sclerosis. Profiling relied on immunoSEQ multiplex PCR, and the TCRdb table lists in-frame clones only, not all of them. The sample shows some 29,000 clones, roughly 87% of them seen only once. Sample: CD8+ T cells from peripheral blood mononuclear cells, taken before pregnancy. The receptors here all came from a female donor with multiple sclerosis, enrolled in a pregnancy study. Both conserved end residues are part of each CDR3.

V: TRBV7-3; length: 13; J: TRBJ1-1; CDR3: CASSWGGDTEAFF
V: TRBV19; length: 13; J: TRBJ1-1; CDR3: CASRPTVNTEAFF
V: TRBV6-1; length: 16; J: TRBJ1-1; CDR3: CASSEVITGGSTEAFF
V: TRBV6-6; length: 15; J: TRBJ2-2; CDR3: CASSYTTLKVGELFF
V: TRBV10-3; length: 14; J: TRBJ2-5; CDR3: CAISEGGLQETQYF
V: TRBV2; length: 13; J: TRBJ1-2; CDR3: CASSDSSNYGYTF
V: TRBV7-9; length: 15; J: TRBJ2-6; CDR3: CASSSPFSGANVLTF
V: TRBV6-5; length: 14; J: TRBJ1-4; CDR3: CASSHRGRHEKLFF
V: TRBV2; length: 13; J: TRBJ2-7; CDR3: CASRGEGPYEQYF
V: TRBV6-6; length: 13; J: TRBJ2-3; CDR3: CASIGPARDTQYF
V: TRBV6-5; length: 13; J: TRBJ2-1; CDR3: CASSPRAEAEQFF
V: TRBV18; length: 14; J: TRBJ2-7; CDR3: CASSPPGQSYEQYF
V: TRBV4-2; length: 17; J: TRBJ2-5; CDR3: CASSQEGAGGYQETQYF
V: TRBV11-3; length: 13; J: TRBJ2-7; CDR3: CASSGPSGYEQYF
V: TRBV27; length: 14; J: TRBJ1-1; CDR3: CASSFLAGGAEAFF
V: TRBV19; length: 16; J: TRBJ2-1; CDR3: CASSITAGGTYNEQFF
V: TRBV5-1; length: 14; J: TRBJ1-1; CDR3: CASSLRRGDTEAFF
V: TRBV27; length: 13; J: TRBJ1-1; CDR3: CASSLGRGTEAFF